Detailed here is one T cell receptor beta chain. Its antigen is currently unknown. The assay was immunoSEQ multiplex PCR, and TCRdb's table has in-frame clones only and misses some. Counted here are about 56,000 clones, approximately 94% occurring once; the ten biggest clones make up roughly 1.2%. This CDR3 comprises 18 residues. Trimming at V came to 0 bases and at J to 7 bases, leaving 16 bases not matched to a gene. Per germline, CDR1 SGHKS and CDR2 YYEKEE (reference sequence). Donors came from a validation cohort of some 110 subjects, distinct from the first 666-subject cohort. These data come from a study of cytomegalovirus exposure and HLA in healthy donors. Study findings and constraints: The classifier reportedly diagnosed cytomegalovirus status with high sensitivity and specificity.

The TCR comes from a man aged 18 to 30 in good health and CMV-seronegative. The gene calls are TRBV5-5 and TRBJ2-1; TRBD1 matches at 7 bases. Sequencing was carried out using PBMCs. CDR3: CASSLADRDSHPGNEQFF. The CDR3 DNA sequence: TGTGCCAGCAGCTTGGCGGATAGGGACAGCCACCCCGGGAATGAGCAGTTCTTC.